Following are 27 T cell receptor beta chains from one sample sequenced in a study of identifying expanded T cells in peripheral blood. Some clones are missing from TCRdb's copy, which holds only in-frame ones; the method was immunoSEQ multiplex PCR. This sample yields approximately 100,000 clones, of which more than 70% are seen a single time; approximately 3.9% belongs to the top ten. Specimen: blood. Receptors were obtained from a person aged 18-69 years in good health.

The genes are TRBV10-3 and TRBJ2-5; D possibly corresponds to TRBD1 (5 bases). Per germline, CDR1 ENHRY and CDR2 SYGVKD. Trimming removed 1 base from V and 2 bases from J, with 5 bases in between. CDR3 size: 13 residues. The CDR3 DNA sequence: TGTGCCATCAGTGAGTACAGGCAAGAGACCCAGTACTTC. It is translated as CAISEYRQETQYF.

The chain combines TRBV5-4 with TRBJ1-6; possibly TRBD1 for D (5 bases). CDR1 is SGHNT, CDR2 YYREEE, per germline (reference sequence). Trimming cost V 4 bases and J 0 bases, with 14 bases left between them. The CDR3 has 17 residues. The CDR3 DNA sequence: TGTGCCAGCAGCATAGCAGGGCCGAGCTCCTATAATTCACCCCTCCACTTT. This gives the protein CASSIAGPSSYNSPLHF.

This chain connects TRBV19 to TRBJ1-4, with no clear D. There are 14 residues in the CDR3. Trimming shortened V by 3 bases and J by 5 bases, and 10 bases separated the two germline ends. Germline V CDR1 and CDR2: LNHDA, SQIVND (reference sequence). This chain's CDR3 is CASSMDLDNEKLFF. The CDR3 DNA is TGTGCCAGTAGTATGGACCTGGACAATGAAAAACTGTTTTTT.

V is TRBV28 and J is TRBJ1-3, with D unresolved. V was cut by 0 bases and J by 2 bases, with 14 bases left in between. CDR3 length equals 17 residues. Germline V gives CDR1 MDHEN, CDR2 SYDVKM. This CDR3 reads CASSLWTLDGAGNTIYF. The CDR3 DNA reads as TGTGCCAGCAGTTTATGGACTTTGGATGGGGCTGGAAACACCATATATTTT.

This rearrangement joins TRBV18 to TRBJ1-1, with a weak D call TRBD1 (6 bases). Trimming removed 2 bases at V and 2 bases at J, with 12 bases between. The CDR3 runs to 15 residues. In germline, CDR1 is KGHSH, CDR2 LQKENI. The CDR3 nucleotides are TGTGCCAGCTCACCATCAAACAGGGTCAACACTGAAGCTTTCTTT. This codes for CASSPSNRVNTEAFF.

This chain joins TRBV27 and TRBJ1-6; D is perhaps TRBD1 (5 bases). CDR1 and CDR2 from the germline V gene are MNHEY and SMNVEV (reference sequence). The ends were cut back, 6 bases at V and 8 bases at J, with 20 bases in the middle. This CDR3 is 16 amino acids long. Here the CDR3 DNA reads TGTGCCAGCAGACCATCCGGGGCCCCGCTCGATTCACCCCTCCACTTT. Its protein is CASRPSGAPLDSPLHF.

This chain uses TRBV9 with TRBJ2-2; 8 nucleotides match TRBD1. Germline V lookup: CDR1 SGDLS, CDR2 YYNGEE. The junction had 6 bases not matched to a gene; V was cut back by 4 bases and J by 1 base. This CDR3 has 16 amino acids. The DNA for the CDR3 is TGTGCCAGCAGCCCAACGGGACAGGAGAACACCGGGGAGCTGTTTTTT. Residues: CASSPTGQENTGELFF.

V is TRBV6-1 and J is TRBJ2-4; 10 bases map to TRBD1. V was pared by 4 bases and J by 6 bases, with 0 bases of the junction left unmatched. Germline CDR1 is MNHNS and CDR2 is SASEGT. This CDR3 contains 13 residues. For the CDR3, the DNA is TGTGCCAGCAGTGGGACAGGGGGAAACATTCAGTACTTC. Amino acid sequence: CASSGTGGNIQYF.

This clone was detected once. The CDR3 here is CASSLDRLEQFF. DNA of the CDR3: TGTGCCAGCAGCTTAGATCGGTTAGAGCAGTTCTTC. The chain has TRBV11-2 and TRBJ2-1, with no clear D. The V gene's germline CDR1 is SGHAT and CDR2 FQNNGV. V was clipped by 0 bases and J by 10 bases, with 7 bases between them. This CDR3 contains 12 residues.

The chain employs TRBV7-6 and TRBJ1-2; 8 bases agree with TRBD1. J gave up 7 bases and V 1 base, and 8 bases lay outside the gene matches. CDR1 is SGHVS and CDR2 is FNYEAQ in the germline V gene. The CDR3 extends over 15 amino acids. The CDR3 DNA reads TGTGCCAGCAGCTTAGAGGCAGGGGGCGTTGGTGGCTACACCTTC. This gives the protein CASSLEAGGVGGYTF.

The chain has TRBV29-1 and TRBJ2-3, with TRBD2 matching over 8 bases. In germline, CDR1 is SQVTM, CDR2 ANQGSEA. This CDR3 is 13 amino acids long. The trim removed 5 bases at V and 2 bases at J, leaving 3 bases unmatched. CDR3 region: CSVRGGNTDTQYF. CDR3 DNA: TGCAGCGTTCGGGGGGGCAACACAGATACGCAGTATTTT.

The V call is TRBV4-1, the J call TRBJ1-5, with unresolved D. Trimming shortened V by 0 bases and J by 1 base, and 7 bases separated the two germline ends. In germline, CDR1 is MGHRA, CDR2 YSYEKL. This CDR3 is built from 15 residues. The CDR3: CASSQDSASNQPQHF. CDR3 nucleotides: TGCGCCAGCAGCCAAGATTCCGCCAGCAATCAGCCCCAGCATTTT.

The rearrangement uses TRBV6-6 and TRBJ2-7; D not resolved. Trimming stripped 4 bases from V and 6 bases from J, with 7 bases between. The CDR3 runs 11 residues. Germline loops: CDR1 MNHNY, CDR2 SVGAGI (reference sequence). This chain's CDR3 is CASSLGAEQYF. Written as DNA, the CDR3 is TGTGCCAGCAGTTTAGGCGCCGAGCAGTACTTC.

V usage is TRBV18 and J usage is TRBJ2-7, with TRBD1 matching 10 bases. The CDR3 contains 19 residues. CDR1 and CDR2 (germline): KGHSH, LQKENI. V was clipped by 5 bases and J by 1 base; unmatched bases: 17. The CDR3 reads CASSALTGTGASMSYEQYF. The CDR3 nucleotides read TGTGCCAGCTCAGCGCTGACAGGGACAGGGGCCTCAATGTCCTACGAGCAGTACTTC.

This sequence joins TRBV4-3 and TRBJ2-2, with D possibly being TRBD2 (6 bases). This CDR3 region has 14 residues. The germline CDR1 and CDR2 sequences are LGHNA and YSLEER. V was pared by 3 bases and J by 7 bases, with 12 bases between. CDR3 sequence (DNA): TGCGCCAGCAGCCATTCACCGGGGGTCGGGGAGCTGTTTTTT. Amino acids: CASSHSPGVGELFF.

The chain carries TRBV5-5 and TRBJ1-2; D not resolved. V dropped 3 bases and J dropped 8 bases, with 20 bases sitting between them. Looked up from germline, CDR1 is SGHKS and CDR2 is YYEKEE (reference sequence). CDR3 length: 15 residues. The CDR3 bases are TGTGCCAGCAGCTGGTCCCCAGACGTTTTGGCAGGCTACACCTTC. Translation gives CASSWSPDVLAGYTF. The entire variable domain, with the rest obtained from reference TRBV5-5 and TRBJ1-2, is as follows: DAGVTQSPTHLIKTRGQQVTLRCSPISGHKSVSWYQQVLGQGPQFIFQYYEKEERGRGNFPDRFSARQFPNYSSELNVNALLLGDSALYLCASSWSPDVLAGYTFGSGTRLTVV.

The chain's CDR3 is CSVDDGQGANYGYTF. The CDR3, as DNA: TGCAGCGTTGATGATGGACAGGGGGCAAACTATGGCTACACCTTC. The chain links TRBV29-1 to TRBJ1-2; 11 nucleotides agree with TRBD1. The CDR3 spans 15 residues. The germline CDR1 and CDR2 sequences are SQVTM and ANQGSEA. J gave up 2 bases and V 3 bases, and 5 bases lay outside the gene matches.

Here the CDR3 DNA reads TGTGCCAGCAGCTTTGTGGGACTAGCGGGAGAGGGGACCCAGTACTTC. Translated: CASSFVGLAGEGTQYF. This rearrangement joins TRBV5-6 to TRBJ2-5; TRBD2 agrees at 14 bases. The CDR3 is made up of 16 amino acids. CDR1 is SGHDT and CDR2 is YYEEEE in the germline V gene. V dropped 2 bases and J dropped 7; count of bases not matched to a gene: 7. The full variable domain, in which reference TRBV5-6 and TRBJ2-5 provide the parts outside the CDR3, is DAGVTQSPTHLIKTRGQQVTLRCSPKSGHDTVSWYQQALGQGPQFIFQYYEEEERQRGNFPDRFSGHQFPNYSSELNVNALLLGDSALYLCASSFVGLAGEGTQYFGPGTRLLVL.

The rearrangement links TRBV6-6 to TRBJ2-7; 8 bases map to TRBD2. In germline, CDR1 is MNHNY, CDR2 SVGAGI (reference sequence). Trimming took 4 bases from V and 6 from J; bases not matched to a gene: 2. CDR3 length: 12 residues. This chain's CDR3 is CASSSGGGEQYF. For the CDR3, the DNA is TGTGCCAGCAGTTCCGGGGGGGGCGAGCAGTACTTC.

V usage is TRBV5-1 and J usage is TRBJ2-2; possibly TRBD1 for D (6 bases). The V gene's germline CDR1 is SGHRS and CDR2 YFSETQ. The CDR3 sequence is 15 residues long. Trimming stripped 2 bases from V and 5 bases from J, with 13 bases between. DNA of the CDR3: TGCGCCAGCAGCTTCAGGGCAGGGGAGACCGGGGAGCTGTTTTTT. Its protein product is CASSFRAGETGELFF.

The chain uses TRBV2 and TRBJ2-2, with D unresolved. V was cut by 4 bases and J by 7 bases, with 4 bases left in between. The germline gives CDR1 SNHLY, CDR2 FYNNEI. The length of the CDR3 is 11 residues. The CDR3 spells CASSAGGELFF. For the CDR3, the DNA is TGTGCCAGCAGTGCGGGCGGGGAGCTGTTTTTT.

This chain links TRBV5-1 with TRBJ1-2; D possibly corresponds to TRBD1 (5 bases). Germline CDR1 is SGHRS and CDR2 is YFSETQ. Trimming shortened V by 0 bases and J by 3 bases, and 12 bases separated the two germline ends. CDR3 length equals 15 residues. The CDR3: CASSLEGGGDYGYTF. Here the CDR3 DNA reads TGCGCCAGCAGCTTGGAGGGTGGGGGTGACTATGGCTACACCTTC.

This chain links TRBV5-1 with TRBJ2-3; D could derive from TRBD1 or TRBD2 (5 bases each). The germline gives CDR1 SGHRS, CDR2 YFSETQ. Trimming took 4 bases from V and 2 from J, leaving 14 bases between them. The CDR3 is 15 residues long. The CDR3: CASSSTGTATDTQYF. The CDR3 bases are TGCGCCAGCAGCAGTACCGGGACGGCCACAGATACGCAGTATTTT.

The rearrangement joins TRBV30 to TRBJ2-1; D uncertain. CDR1 and CDR2 (germline): GTSNPN, SVGIG (reference sequence). This CDR3 is 17 amino acids long. V lost 0 bases, J lost 5 bases, and 20 bases lay in between. The CDR3 DNA reads TGTGCCTGGAGTGTACTCAACAAAGGAACGGCGAACAATGAGCAGTTCTTC. Translated: CAWSVLNKGTANNEQFF.

The chain combines TRBV28 with TRBJ2-7; 7 bases are shared with TRBD2. CDR1 and CDR2 (germline): MDHEN, SYDVKM. The CDR3 contains 15 residues. V shed 4 bases and J 4 bases; nucleotides not matched to a gene: 10. CDR3 sequence reads: CASSWVSGFSYEQYF. In DNA form, the CDR3 reads TGTGCCAGCAGTTGGGTTAGCGGGTTCTCTTACGAGCAGTACTTC.

The V call is TRBV9, the J call TRBJ2-1; possible D gene TRBD1, 6 bases. The CDR3 spans 14 residues. Germline CDR1 is SGDLS and CDR2 is YYNGEE. The V end lost 3 bases, the J end lost 8 bases, and 15 bases lay between the germline ends. The CDR3: CASSGQTGKDEQFF. Written as DNA, the CDR3 is TGTGCCAGCAGCGGACAAACAGGGAAGGATGAGCAGTTCTTC.

This chain joins TRBV6-1 and TRBJ1-2; D is ambiguous. Per the germline V gene, CDR1 is MNHNS and CDR2 is SASEGT. This CDR3 region has 13 residues. V was pared by 9 bases and J by 0 bases, with 11 bases between. CDR3 residues: CASTIDANYGYTF. The CDR3 bases are TGTGCCAGTACGATAGACGCTAACTATGGCTACACCTTC.